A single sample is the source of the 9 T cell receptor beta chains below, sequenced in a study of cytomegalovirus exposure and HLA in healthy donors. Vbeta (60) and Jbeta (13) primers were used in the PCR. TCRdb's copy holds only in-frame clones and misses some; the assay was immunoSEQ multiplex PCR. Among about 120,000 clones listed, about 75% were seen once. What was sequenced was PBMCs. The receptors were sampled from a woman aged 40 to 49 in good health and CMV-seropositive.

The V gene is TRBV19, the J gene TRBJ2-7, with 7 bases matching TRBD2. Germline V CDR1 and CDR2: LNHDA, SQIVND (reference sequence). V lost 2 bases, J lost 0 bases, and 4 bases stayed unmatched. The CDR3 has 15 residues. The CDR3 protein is CASSIRAGISYEQYF. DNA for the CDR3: TGTGCCAGTAGTATACGAGCGGGAATCTCCTACGAGCAGTACTTC.

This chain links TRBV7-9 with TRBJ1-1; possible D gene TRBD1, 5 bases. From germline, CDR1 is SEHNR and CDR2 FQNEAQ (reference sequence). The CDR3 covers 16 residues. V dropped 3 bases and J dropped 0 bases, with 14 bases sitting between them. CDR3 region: CASSFPGRVVNTEAFF. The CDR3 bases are TGTGCCAGCAGCTTCCCAGGCAGGGTGGTGAACACTGAAGCTTTCTTT.

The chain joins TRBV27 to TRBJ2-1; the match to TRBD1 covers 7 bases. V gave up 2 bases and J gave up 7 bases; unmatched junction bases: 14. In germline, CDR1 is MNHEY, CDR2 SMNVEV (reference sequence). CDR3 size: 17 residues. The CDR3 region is CASSLARTGEGRNEQFF. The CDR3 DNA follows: TGTGCCAGCAGTTTAGCCCGGACAGGCGAGGGTAGAAATGAGCAGTTCTTC.

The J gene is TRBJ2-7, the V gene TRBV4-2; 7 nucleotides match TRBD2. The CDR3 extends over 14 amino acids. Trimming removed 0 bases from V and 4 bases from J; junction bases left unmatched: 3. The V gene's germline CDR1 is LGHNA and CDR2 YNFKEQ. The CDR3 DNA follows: TGTGCCAGCAGCCAAGATAGGGAGGGATACGAGCAGTACTTC. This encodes CASSQDREGYEQYF.

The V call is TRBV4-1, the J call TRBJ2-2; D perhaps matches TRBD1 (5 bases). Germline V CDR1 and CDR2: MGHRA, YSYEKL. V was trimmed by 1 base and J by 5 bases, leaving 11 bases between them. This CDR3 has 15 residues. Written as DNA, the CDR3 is TGCGCCAGCAGCCAAGTTGAGACAGTAACCGGGGAGCTGTTTTTT. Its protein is CASSQVETVTGELFF.

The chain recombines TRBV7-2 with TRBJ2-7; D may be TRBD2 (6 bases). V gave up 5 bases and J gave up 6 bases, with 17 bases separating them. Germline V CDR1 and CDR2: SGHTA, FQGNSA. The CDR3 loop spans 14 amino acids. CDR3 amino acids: CASSRWDSLFEQYF. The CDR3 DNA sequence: TGTGCCAGCAGCCGATGGGACTCCCTTTTCGAGCAGTACTTC.

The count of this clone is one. CDR3 DNA sequence: TGTGCCAGCACCGATCCGGGGGGTTCCCTCTCCTACGAGCAGTACTTC. This translates into CASTDPGGSLSYEQYF. This sequence joins TRBV7-2 and TRBJ2-7, with 7 bases lining up with TRBD2. Germline assignment: CDR1 SGHTA and CDR2 FQGNSA. J was trimmed by 0 bases and V by 7 bases; bases with no gene match: 12. CDR3 size: 16 residues.

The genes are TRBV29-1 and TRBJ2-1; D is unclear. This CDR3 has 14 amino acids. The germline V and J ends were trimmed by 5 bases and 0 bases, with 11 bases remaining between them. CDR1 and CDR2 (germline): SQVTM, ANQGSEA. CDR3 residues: CSVRPGSSYNEQFF. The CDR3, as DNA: TGCAGCGTTCGGCCGGGTAGCTCCTACAATGAGCAGTTCTTC.

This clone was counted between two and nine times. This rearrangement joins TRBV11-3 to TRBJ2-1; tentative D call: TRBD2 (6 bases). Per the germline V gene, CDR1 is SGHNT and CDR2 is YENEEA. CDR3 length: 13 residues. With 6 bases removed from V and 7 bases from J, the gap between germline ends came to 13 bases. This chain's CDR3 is CASSSPSENEQFF. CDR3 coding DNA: TGTGCCAGCAGTTCACCTAGCGAAAATGAGCAGTTCTTC.